Following are 21 T cell receptor beta chains from one sample sequenced in a study of CD8 T cells in ankylosing spondylitis. Study results and limitations: Roughly 8 highly homologous variants made up a TCR beta motif that seemed to typify ankylosing spondylitis blood.

TCRdb reanalysed the 5' RACE reads using MiXCR and keeps one entry per CDR3 protein. This sample has hundreds of thousands of distinct CDR3 sequences; approximately 26% occur once, and the top ten carry approximately 1%. Which antigens these TCRs recognize remains unknown. The source material was blood, either unsorted or a sorted T cell fraction (not recorded which). The source is a male donor with ankylosing spondylitis.

A few counts support this clonotype. The rearrangement links TRBV20-1 to TRBJ1-1; maybe TRBD1 (5 bases). Trimming removed 5 bases from V and 4 bases from J, with 14 bases in between. This CDR3 has 13 residues. Per the germline V gene, CDR1 is DFQATT and CDR2 is SNEGSKA (reference sequence). Written as DNA, the CDR3 is TGCAGTGCTTCCCGGGGGGGATCCACTGAAGCTTTCTTT. It encodes CSASRGGSTEAFF.

This clonotype was seen at least ten times. The chain has TRBV29-1 and TRBJ2-1; 7 bases line up with TRBD2. V shed 7 bases and J 6 bases; nucleotides not matched to a gene: 3. The CDR3 has 11 residues. Germline CDR1 reads SQVTM; CDR2 reads ANQGSEA. CDR3 amino acids: CSGRLANEQFF. The CDR3, as DNA: TGCAGCGGTAGACTAGCCAATGAGCAGTTCTTC.

V and J are TRBV4-1 and TRBJ2-7; no reliable D call. This CDR3 spans 13 amino acids. Germline-derived CDR1 and CDR2 are MGHRA and YSYEKL. V was shortened by 3 bases and J by 0 bases, with 6 bases between the two germline ends. Written as DNA, the CDR3 is TGCGCCAGCAGCCAGTCCCTCTCCTACGAGCAGTACTTC. Amino acids: CASSQSLSYEQYF.

This chain links TRBV12-3 or TRBV12-4 with TRBJ1-5, with TRBD1 matching over 7 bases. This CDR3 spans 13 amino acids. J was trimmed by 9 bases and V by 5 bases; bases with no gene match: 7. CDR3 nucleotides: TGTGCCAGCAGTCGACAGGGAAGTGGGCCCCAGCATTTT. Residues: CASSRQGSGPQHF.

This clonotype was seen a handful of times. The chain combines TRBV12-3 or TRBV12-4 with TRBJ2-2, with D unclear. The CDR3 consists of 15 residues. The germline V and J ends were trimmed by 9 bases and 1 base, with 15 bases remaining between them. CDR3 region: CASLLGQMNTGELFF. CDR3 DNA: TGTGCCAGTTTATTAGGGCAAATGAACACCGGGGAGCTGTTTTTT.

The chain joins TRBV24-1 to TRBJ2-1, with 7 nucleotides matching TRBD1. CDR1 and CDR2 from the germline V gene are KGHDR and SFDVKD. V lost 4 bases to trimming and J lost 2 bases; unmatched junction nucleotides: 7. This CDR3 is built from 16 residues. CDR3 nucleotide sequence: TGTGCCACCAGTGAACACGGGACAGCTACCTACAATGAGCAGTTCTTC. As protein: CATSEHGTATYNEQFF.

In this sample, this clonotype turned up a few times. The rearrangement links TRBV18 to TRBJ1-1; no firm D call. There are 11 residues in the CDR3. The ends were cut back, 3 bases at V and 4 bases at J, with 3 bases in the middle. The germline CDR1 and CDR2 sequences are KGHSH and LQKENI. CDR3 DNA sequence: TGTGCCAGCTCACCCATCACTGAAGCTTTCTTT. Translated, it gives CASSPITEAFF.

A few counts support this clonotype. The rearrangement joins TRBV6-1 to TRBJ2-3; 11 bases align to TRBD2. The germline V gene has CDR1 MNHNS and CDR2 SASEGT. V lost 7 bases and J lost 6; bases outside the gene matches: 12. The CDR3 contains 16 residues. CDR3 nucleotide sequence: TGTGCCAGCAACCCGCTAGCGGGAGGACTAGGGGATACGCAGTATTTT. As protein: CASNPLAGGLGDTQYF.

The chain is built from TRBV5-1 and TRBJ2-4, with 8 bases fitting TRBD2. Germline CDR1 SGHRS, CDR2 YFSETQ. Unmatched junction bases numbered 7, after V lost 2 bases and J lost 9 bases. CDR3 length: 14 amino acids. CDR3 bases: TGCGCCAGCAGCTTCGGGAGGGCCGTGGGCATTCAGTACTTC. Encoded protein: CASSFGRAVGIQYF.

This clonotype occurred many times. The rearrangement links TRBV7-6 to TRBJ2-7; TRBD2 matches 10 bases. The junction had 3 bases not matched to a gene; V was cut back by 6 bases and J by 4 bases. In germline, CDR1 is SGHVS, CDR2 FNYEAQ. The CDR3 loop spans 13 amino acids. The CDR3 here is CASSPTSGYEQYF. The CDR3 nucleotides read TGTGCCAGCAGTCCGACTAGCGGGTACGAGCAGTACTTC. The variable domain in full, completed from reference TRBV7-6 and TRBJ2-7, reads GAGVSQSPRYKVTKRGQDVALRCDPISGHVSLYWYRQALGQGPEFLTYFNYEAQQDKSGLPNDRFSAERPEGSISTLTIQRTEQRDSAMYRCASSPTSGYEQYFGPGTRLTVT.

The rearrangement uses TRBV27 and TRBJ2-4; 9 bases are shared with TRBD1. V gave up 5 bases and J gave up 1 base; unmatched junction bases: 6. Germline V gene sequence: CDR1 MNHEY, CDR2 SMNVEV (reference sequence). CDR3 length: 16 residues. For the CDR3, the DNA is TGTGCCAGCAGTCCTGGACAGGGGACCGCCAAAAACATTCAGTACTTC. Its translation: CASSPGQGTAKNIQYF.

The rearrangement links TRBV7-9 to TRBJ2-1; 13 nucleotides align to TRBD2. The CDR3 consists of 16 residues. Trimming took 5 bases from V and 8 from J; bases not matched to a gene: 9. In germline, CDR1 is SEHNR, CDR2 FQNEAQ (reference sequence). The CDR3 DNA sequence: TGTGCCAGCAGCCCGACAAGACTAGCGGGAGGCGATGAGCAGTTCTTC. Residues: CASSPTRLAGGDEQFF.

There are a few counts of this clonotype. V gene TRBV20-1 combines with J gene TRBJ2-7; 7 bases line up with TRBD1. V was pared by 5 bases and J by 4 bases, with 5 bases of the junction left unmatched. Germline CDR1 and CDR2: DFQATT and SNEGSKA (reference sequence). The CDR3 totals 12 residues. The CDR3 sequence: CSAFGTEYEQYF. Written as DNA, the CDR3 is TGCAGTGCTTTTGGGACAGAGTACGAGCAGTACTTC.

This chain joins TRBV3-1 and TRBJ2-1; TRBD2 agrees at 15 bases. Germline V gives CDR1 LGHDT, CDR2 YNNKEL (reference sequence). Trimming cost V 3 bases and J 6 bases; bases outside gene matches: 9. The CDR3 consists of 18 residues. CDR3 DNA: TGTGCCAGCAGCCAGGAAGGACTAGCGGGAGGGTTAACCAATGAGCAGTTCTTC. This codes for CASSQEGLAGGLTNEQFF.

The chain carries TRBV19 and TRBJ2-1; 11 bases map to TRBD2. V was clipped by 6 bases and J by 6 bases; unmatched bases: 7. The germline V gene encodes CDR1 LNHDA and CDR2 SQIVND (reference sequence). The CDR3 is made up of 15 amino acids. Here the CDR3 reads CASSPTSGRTNEQFF. DNA for the CDR3: TGTGCCAGTAGCCCCACTAGCGGGAGAACCAATGAGCAGTTCTTC.

Only a few counts were recorded for this clonotype. This chain joins TRBV4-2 and TRBJ1-4; no reliable D call. The CDR3 is 14 residues long. Germline V gene lookup returns CDR1 LGHNA and CDR2 YNFKEQ. The germline V and J ends were trimmed by 1 base and 4 bases, with 7 bases remaining between them. In nucleotides, the CDR3 is TGTGCCAGCAGCCAAGTGGCTGGTAATGAAAAACTGTTTTTT. Residues: CASSQVAGNEKLFF.

The chain employs TRBV20-1 and TRBJ2-3; TRBD2 aligns across 8 bases. CDR3 length equals 15 residues. With 3 bases clipped from V and 3 bases from J, the junction kept 8 bases outside the gene matches. CDR1 DFQATT and CDR2 SNEGSKA come from the germline V gene (reference sequence). Written as DNA, the CDR3 is TGCAGTGCTAGCGACGGCGGGAGGATAACAGATACGCAGTATTTT. Translating it yields CSASDGGRITDTQYF.

This clonotype was counted many times. V is TRBV4-1 and J is TRBJ2-7; D is possibly TRBD1 (5 bases). This CDR3 is built from 15 residues. Trimming pared 4 bases from V and 3 bases from J, leaving 16 bases between. CDR1 and CDR2 (germline): MGHRA, YSYEKL. This CDR3 is CASSRILQADYEQYV. The CDR3, as DNA: TGCGCCAGCAGCCGGATTTTACAGGCCGACTACGAGCAGTACGTC.

The chain combines TRBV6-1 with TRBJ1-2; D is uncertain. With 6 bases removed from V and 2 bases from J, the gap between germline ends came to 7 bases. CDR1 and CDR2 from the germline V gene are MNHNS and SASEGT. CDR3 size: 12 residues. The CDR3 nucleotides read TGTGCCAGCAGCGGGTTAAACTATGGCTACACCTTC. Its protein product is CASSGLNYGYTF.

The chain uses TRBV20-1 and TRBJ2-1; TRBD2 aligns across 16 bases. This CDR3 spans 19 amino acids. In germline, CDR1 is DFQATT, CDR2 SNEGSKA (reference sequence). Trimming at V came to 4 bases and at J to 2 bases, leaving 11 bases not matched to a gene. Here the CDR3 DNA reads TGCAGTGCTACCTCCTTCGGGACTAGCGGGAGGGCCCCCTACAATGAGCAGTTCTTC. Translation gives CSATSFGTSGRAPYNEQFF.

The chain couples TRBV20-1 to TRBJ2-3; the match to TRBD2 covers 7 bases. The V segment lost 5 bases and the J segment 4 bases; nucleotides outside the gene matches: 12. In germline, CDR1 is DFQATT, CDR2 SNEGSKA (reference sequence). The CDR3 sequence is 15 residues long. This CDR3 is CSAPQGLELSDTQYF. The CDR3 bases are TGCAGTGCTCCCCAAGGACTAGAACTCTCAGATACGCAGTATTTT.